This T cell receptor beta chain was sequenced in a study of CD8 T cells in Susac syndrome. Study at large: Patients with Susac syndrome were therapy-naive, taking corticosteroids, with some also receiving intravenous immunoglobulin, or taking intravenous immunoglobulin alone at the time their blood was drawn.

RNA totalling roughly 0.5 to 1 ug underwent reverse transcription with random hexamers. TCRdb re-called the immunoSEQ multiplex PCR reads through MiXCR, storing one row per CDR3 protein. The data hold 210,000 or so distinct CDR3 sequences, with about 94% observed a single time. As concerns this clonotype: The antigen is unknown.

Germline lookup yields CDR1 LGHDT and CDR2 YNNKEL (reference sequence). Trimming shortened V by 5 bases and J by 8 bases, and 18 bases separated the two germline ends. The CDR3 runs 15 residues. Sequencing of TCR beta was performed on blood CD8+ and CD4+ T cells. Notes on the study in general: Expansion of clones was not seen in the CD4+ T cell repertoires of Susac syndrome.

The specimen was CD4+ T cells from PBMCs. This receptor was identified in a human donor with Susac syndrome. This chain connects TRBV3-1 to TRBJ2-2, with D perhaps TRBD2 (5 bases). CDR3 in amino acids: CASSSLTTRRGELFF. The CDR3 coding sequence is TGTGCCAGCAGCTCCCTGACTACCCGACGGGGGGAGCTGTTTTTT.